Given below is one T cell receptor (beta chain) in context. Its antigen is unknown. This specimen belongs to a study of T cell responses to AZD1222 COVID-19 vaccine. Overall study findings and caveats: The sample set comprised mostly white British donors with more females, and clonal diversity was possibly underestimated.

The CDR3 contains 14 residues. The junction had 5 bases not matched to a gene; V was cut back by 4 bases and J by 4 bases. The V gene's germline CDR1 is SGHRS and CDR2 YFSETQ. Repertoires were generated with immunoSEQ multiplex PCR, while TCRdb's copy carries only in-frame clones and drops some. The table includes more than 85,000 clones, roughly 80% detected once. This sample comprised peripheral blood, obtained on day 0 of AZD1222 vaccination. The J gene is TRBJ2-5, the V gene TRBV5-1; 9 positions match TRBD1. This receptor was identified in an adult in good health. The CDR3 sequence is CASSLQTGGETQYF. The CDR3, as DNA: TGCGCCAGCAGCCTACAGACAGGGGGAGAGACCCAGTACTTC. The variable domain in full, completed from reference TRBV5-1 and TRBJ2-5, reads KAGVTQTPRYLIKTRGQQVTLSCSPISGHRSVSWYQQTPGQGLQFLFEYFSETQRNKGNFPGRFSGRQFSNSRSEMNVSTLELGDSALYLCASSLQTGGETQYFGPGTRLLVL.